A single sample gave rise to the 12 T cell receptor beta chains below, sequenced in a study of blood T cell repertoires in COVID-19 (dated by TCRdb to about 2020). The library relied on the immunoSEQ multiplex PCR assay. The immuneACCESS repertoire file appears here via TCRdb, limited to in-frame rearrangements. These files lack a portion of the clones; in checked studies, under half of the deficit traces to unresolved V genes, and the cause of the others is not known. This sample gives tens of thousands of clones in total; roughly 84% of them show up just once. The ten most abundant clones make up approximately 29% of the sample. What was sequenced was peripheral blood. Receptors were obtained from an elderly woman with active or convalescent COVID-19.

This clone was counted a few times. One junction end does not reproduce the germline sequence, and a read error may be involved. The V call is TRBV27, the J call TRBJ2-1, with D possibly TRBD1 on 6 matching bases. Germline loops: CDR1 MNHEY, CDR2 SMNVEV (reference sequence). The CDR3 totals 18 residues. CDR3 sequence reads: CASRGRGLTGPLNNGQFF. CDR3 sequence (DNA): TGTGCCAGCAGGGGTCGGGGTTTGACAGGCCCCTTAAACAATGGGCAGTTCTTC.

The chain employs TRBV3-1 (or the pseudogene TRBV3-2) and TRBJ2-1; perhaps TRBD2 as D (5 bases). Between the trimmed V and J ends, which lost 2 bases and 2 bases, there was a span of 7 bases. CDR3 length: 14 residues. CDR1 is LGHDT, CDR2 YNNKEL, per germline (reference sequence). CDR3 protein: CASSQRGAYNEQFF. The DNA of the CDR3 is TGTGCCAGCAGCCAACGGGGTGCCTACAATGAGCAGTTCTTC.

The CDR3: CASSLRMDRDRGPYSNQPQHF. The DNA of the CDR3 is TGTGCCAGCAGCTTAAGAATGGACCGGGACAGGGGGCCCTATAGCAATCAGCCCCAGCATTTT. The V gene is TRBV7-3, the J gene TRBJ1-5; 12 bases agree with TRBD1. Per germline, CDR1 SGHTA and CDR2 FQGTGA. With 1 base clipped from V and 0 bases from J, the junction kept 13 bases outside the gene matches. The CDR3 spans 21 residues.

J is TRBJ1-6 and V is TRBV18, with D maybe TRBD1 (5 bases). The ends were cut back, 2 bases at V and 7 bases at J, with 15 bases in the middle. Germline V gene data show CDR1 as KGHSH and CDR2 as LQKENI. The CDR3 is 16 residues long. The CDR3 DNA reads TGTGCCAGCTCACCAAACTCAGGGTCTGCGAATTCACCCCTCCACTTT. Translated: CASSPNSGSANSPLHF.

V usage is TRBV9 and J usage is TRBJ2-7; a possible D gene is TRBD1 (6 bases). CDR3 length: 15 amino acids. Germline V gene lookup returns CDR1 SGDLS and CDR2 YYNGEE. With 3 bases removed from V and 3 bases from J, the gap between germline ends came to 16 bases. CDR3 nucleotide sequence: TGTGCCAGCAGCGAGGGGCTGGGGGCGTACTACGAGCAGTACTTC. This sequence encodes CASSEGLGAYYEQYF.

The CDR3 reads CASSTTLNTEAFF. Here the CDR3 DNA reads TGTGCCAGCAGCACAACGCTGAACACTGAAGCTTTCTTT. This chain connects TRBV28 to TRBJ1-1; no definite D call. Germline CDR1 MDHEN, CDR2 SYDVKM. The CDR3 extends over 13 amino acids. The V and J ends lost 6 bases and 0 bases respectively, with 8 bases between them.

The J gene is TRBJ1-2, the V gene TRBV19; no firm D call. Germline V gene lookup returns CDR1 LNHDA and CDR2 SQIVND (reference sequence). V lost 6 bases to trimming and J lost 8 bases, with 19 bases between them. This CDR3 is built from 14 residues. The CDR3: CASSEGPGIGGYTF. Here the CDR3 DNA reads TGTGCCAGTAGCGAAGGACCGGGGATTGGGGGCTACACCTTC.

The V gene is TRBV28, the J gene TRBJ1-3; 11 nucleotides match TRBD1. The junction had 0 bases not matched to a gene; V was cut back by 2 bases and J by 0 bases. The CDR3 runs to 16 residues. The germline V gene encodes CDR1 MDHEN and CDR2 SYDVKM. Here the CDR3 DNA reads TGTGCCAGCAGTTTAGGGACAGGGGGCTCTGGAAACACCATATATTTT. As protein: CASSLGTGGSGNTIYF.

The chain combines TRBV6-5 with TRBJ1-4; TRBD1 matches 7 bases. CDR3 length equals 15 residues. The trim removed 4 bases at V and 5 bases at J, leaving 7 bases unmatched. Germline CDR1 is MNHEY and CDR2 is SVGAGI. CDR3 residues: CASSSPGTVNEKLFF. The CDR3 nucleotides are TGTGCCAGCAGTTCGCCCGGGACAGTAAATGAAAAACTGTTTTTT.

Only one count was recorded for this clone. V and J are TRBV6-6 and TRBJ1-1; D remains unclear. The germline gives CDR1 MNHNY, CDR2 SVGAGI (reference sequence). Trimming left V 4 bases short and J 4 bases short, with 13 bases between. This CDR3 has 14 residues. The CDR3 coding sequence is TGTGCCAGCAGTTTAGGCGATTGGGCCACTGAAGCTTTCTTT. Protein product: CASSLGDWATEAFF.

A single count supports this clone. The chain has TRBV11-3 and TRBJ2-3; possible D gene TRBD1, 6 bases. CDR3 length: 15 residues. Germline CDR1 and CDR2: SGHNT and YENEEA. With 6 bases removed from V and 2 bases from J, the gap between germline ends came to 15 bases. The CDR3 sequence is CASSLTGFLTDTQYF. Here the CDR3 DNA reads TGTGCCAGCAGTCTAACAGGGTTTCTCACAGATACGCAGTATTTT.

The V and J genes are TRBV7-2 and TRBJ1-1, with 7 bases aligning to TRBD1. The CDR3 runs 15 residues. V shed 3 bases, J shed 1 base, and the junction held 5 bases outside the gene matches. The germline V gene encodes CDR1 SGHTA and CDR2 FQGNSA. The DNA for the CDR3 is TGTGCCAGCAGCTTGAGGGGGCGGGCGAACACTGAAGCTTTCTTT. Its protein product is CASSLRGRANTEAFF.